The clone carrying this T cell receptor (beta chain) was counted a single time. Clones were sequenced by immunoSEQ multiplex PCR, and TCRdb holds only the in-frame ones, with some missing. The data hold around 96,000 clones, with around 92% observed a single time. The sample is drawn from a study of T cell changes during pregnancy in multiple sclerosis. This CDR3 is 19 amino acids long. V was pared by 6 bases and J by 1 base, with 13 bases of the junction left unmatched. Germline CDR1 SNHLY, CDR2 FYNNEI. This material consisted of peripheral blood, taken in the third trimester of pregnancy. The rearrangement links TRBV2 to TRBJ2-3, with 13 bases matching TRBD2. This TCR came from a female donor with multiple sclerosis, enrolled in a pregnancy study. CDR3 residues: CASRVLAGGLPPRTDTQYF. CDR3 in DNA: TGTGCCAGCAGAGTACTAGCGGGAGGGCTTCCTCCCCGCACAGATACGCAGTATTTT.